Here is one T cell receptor beta chain with its context. Its matching antigen is unknown. PCR was performed using 60 Vbeta and 13 Jbeta primers. The method was immunoSEQ multiplex PCR; TCRdb's version includes in-frame clones alone and lacks a portion of them. Of approximately 170,000 clones in the sample, roughly four fifths were seen once. The data stem from a study of cytomegalovirus exposure and HLA in healthy donors. Broader study findings: Later, an analysis found that common viral pathogens appeared to be linked with several of the most significant clusters. The authors judged a highly shared variant cluster likely a sequencing artifact. Later work associated 16,951 TCR beta sequences with HLA alleles at 0.05 false discovery rate. The classifier was said to identify cytomegalovirus status with high specificity and sensitivity.

The receptor comes from a man aged 50-59 years in good health and CMV-seropositive. The source material was PBMCs.

The CDR3 DNA reads as TGTGCCAGTAGTATTTCTAGCGGGAGGACCTACAATGAGCAGTTCTTC. It is translated as CASSISSGRTYNEQFF. The J gene is TRBJ2-1, the V gene TRBV19; 11 positions agree with TRBD2. Germline CDR1 LNHDA, CDR2 SQIVND (reference sequence). With 3 bases clipped from V and 2 bases from J, the junction kept 3 bases outside the gene matches. The CDR3 spans 16 residues.